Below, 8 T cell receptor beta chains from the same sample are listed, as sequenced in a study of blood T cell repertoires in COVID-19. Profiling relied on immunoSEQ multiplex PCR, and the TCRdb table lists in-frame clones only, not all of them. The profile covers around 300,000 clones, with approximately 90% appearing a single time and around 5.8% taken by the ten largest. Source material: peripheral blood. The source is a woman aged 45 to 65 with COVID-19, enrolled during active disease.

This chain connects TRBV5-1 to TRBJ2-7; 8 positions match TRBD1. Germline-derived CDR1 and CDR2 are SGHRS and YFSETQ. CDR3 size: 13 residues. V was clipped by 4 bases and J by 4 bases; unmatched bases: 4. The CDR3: CASSGRTGYEQYF. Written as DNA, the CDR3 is TGCGCCAGCAGCGGACGGACAGGGTACGAGCAGTACTTC. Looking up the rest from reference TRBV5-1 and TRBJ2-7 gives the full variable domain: KAGVTQTPRYLIKTRGQQVTLSCSPISGHRSVSWYQQTPGQGLQFLFEYFSETQRNKGNFPGRFSGRQFSNSRSEMNVSTLELGDSALYLCASSGRTGYEQYFGPGTRLTVT.

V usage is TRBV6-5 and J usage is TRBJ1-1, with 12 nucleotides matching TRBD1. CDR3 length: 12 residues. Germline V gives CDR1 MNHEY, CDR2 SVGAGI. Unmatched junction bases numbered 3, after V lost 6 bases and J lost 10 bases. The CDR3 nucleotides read TGTGCCAGCAGGGGACAGGGGGCAGCAGCTTTCTTT. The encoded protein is CASRGQGAAAFF.

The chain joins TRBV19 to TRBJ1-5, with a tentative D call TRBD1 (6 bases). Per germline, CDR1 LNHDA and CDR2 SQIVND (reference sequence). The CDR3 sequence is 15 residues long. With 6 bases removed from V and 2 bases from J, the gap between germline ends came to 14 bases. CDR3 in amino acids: CASRPRGSGNQPQHF. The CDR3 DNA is TGTGCCAGTAGGCCGAGGGGGTCGGGCAATCAGCCCCAGCATTTT.

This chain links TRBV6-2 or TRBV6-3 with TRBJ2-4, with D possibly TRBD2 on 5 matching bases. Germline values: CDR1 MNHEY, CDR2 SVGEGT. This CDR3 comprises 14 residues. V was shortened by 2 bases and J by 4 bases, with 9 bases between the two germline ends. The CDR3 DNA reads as TGTGCCAGCAGTTACGGACTCACGAAAAACATTCAGTACTTC. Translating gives CASSYGLTKNIQYF.

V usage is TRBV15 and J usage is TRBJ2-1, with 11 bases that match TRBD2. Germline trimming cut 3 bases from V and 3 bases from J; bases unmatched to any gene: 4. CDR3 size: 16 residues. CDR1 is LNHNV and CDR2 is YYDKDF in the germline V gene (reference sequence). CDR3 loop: CATSRGLAVRYNEQFF. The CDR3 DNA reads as TGTGCCACCAGCAGGGGACTAGCGGTTCGCTACAATGAGCAGTTCTTC.

The CDR3 is CASSVLAASYNEQFF. The DNA for the CDR3 is TGTGCCAGCAGTGTCTTAGCGGCCTCCTACAATGAGCAGTTCTTC. The chain is built from TRBV6-4 and TRBJ2-1; a weak D match, TRBD2 (6 bases). CDR1 is MRHNA, CDR2 SNTAGT, per germline. The germline V and J ends were trimmed by 4 bases and 0 bases, with 10 bases remaining between them. The CDR3 runs 15 residues.

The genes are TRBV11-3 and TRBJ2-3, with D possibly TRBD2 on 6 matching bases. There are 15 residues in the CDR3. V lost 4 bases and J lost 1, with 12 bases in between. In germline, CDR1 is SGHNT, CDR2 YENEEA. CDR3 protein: CASSSSGPGTDTQYF. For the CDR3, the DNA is TGTGCCAGCAGCTCAAGCGGGCCTGGCACAGATACGCAGTATTTT.

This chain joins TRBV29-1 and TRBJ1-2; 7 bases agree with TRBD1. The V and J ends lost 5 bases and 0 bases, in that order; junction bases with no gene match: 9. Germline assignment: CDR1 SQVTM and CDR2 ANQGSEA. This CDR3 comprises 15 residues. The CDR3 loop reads CSVPGTAAPNYGYTF. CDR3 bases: TGCAGCGTTCCCGGGACAGCCGCGCCTAACTATGGCTACACCTTC.